Included here is one T cell receptor beta chain sequence, with context. Antigen unknown. The data stem from a study of T cells in Graves' hyperthyroidism and ophthalmopathy. General study results and limits: Expanded thyroid clonotypes (above 0.001) were mostly also found in blood.

TCR beta CDR3 regions were amplified from RNA transcripts. TCR CDR3 regions were first amplified by RT-PCR with HTBI primers. TCRdb reanalysed the multiplex PCR reads using MiXCR and keeps one entry per CDR3 protein. The table records over 400,000 distinct CDR3 sequences, under 25% of them present only once. It was uncontrolled infection, other autoimmune disease, pregnancy or lactation that excluded patients. Losses at the gene ends were 5 bases for V and 8 bases for J; bases not matched to a gene: 4. Germline assignment: CDR1 KGHDR and CDR2 SFDVKD. The CDR3 has 15 residues. The receptor's source is a woman aged 65 to 85 with Graves' ophthalmopathy. This chain uses TRBV24-1 with TRBJ2-1; 14 positions match TRBD2. Material for sequencing was blood. The CDR3 sequence is CATSVGTSGRDEQFF. The CDR3 coding sequence is TGTGCCACCAGTGTCGGGACTAGCGGGAGAGATGAGCAGTTCTTC.